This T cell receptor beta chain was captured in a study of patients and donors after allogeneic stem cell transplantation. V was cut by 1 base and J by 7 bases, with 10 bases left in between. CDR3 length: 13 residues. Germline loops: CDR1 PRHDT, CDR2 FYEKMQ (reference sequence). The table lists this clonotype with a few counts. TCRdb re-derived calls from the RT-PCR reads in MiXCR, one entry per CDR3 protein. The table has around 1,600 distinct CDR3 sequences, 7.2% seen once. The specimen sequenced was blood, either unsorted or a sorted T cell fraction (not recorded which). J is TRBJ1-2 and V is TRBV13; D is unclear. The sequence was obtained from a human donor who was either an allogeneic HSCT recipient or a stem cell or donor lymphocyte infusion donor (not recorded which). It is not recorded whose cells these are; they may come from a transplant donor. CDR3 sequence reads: CASSLEGKGGYTF. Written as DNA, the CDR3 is TGTGCCAGCAGCTTAGAAGGGAAGGGTGGCTACACCTTC. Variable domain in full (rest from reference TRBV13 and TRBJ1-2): AAGVIQSPRHLIKEKRETATLKCYPIPRHDTVYWYQQGPGQDPQFLISFYEKMQSDKGSIPDRFSAQQFSDYHSELNMSSLELGDSALYFCASSLEGKGGYTFGSGTRLTVV.